These 5 T cell receptor beta chains share one sample of origin, sequenced in a study of T cells expressing NK-cell markers. Each CDR3 protein gets one entry in TCRdb, which reprocessed the 5' RACE reads and gives no DNA. Recorded for this sample: 300,000 to 450,000 distinct CDR3 sequences. Sequenced material: blood T cells: a sorted CD56 or NKG2C T cell subset, CD4+ or CD8+ T cells, or bulk PBMC T cells (not recorded which). The receptors come from a man between 18 and 69 years old in good health.

V gene TRBV28 combines with J gene TRBJ1-1; there is no DNA to check the TCRdb D call of TRBD1. Germline V CDR1 and CDR2: MDHEN, SYDVKM. CDR3 length: 12 amino acids. The CDR3 is CATFGPLVEAFF.

The chain employs TRBV10-3 and TRBJ2-2; the D call from TCRdb, TRBD1, cannot be confirmed without DNA. The CDR3 is 15 amino acids. Germline V gives CDR1 ENHRY, CDR2 SYGVKD. The CDR3 sequence: CAIPKSTGVTGELFF.

The V call is TRBV5-1, the J call TRBJ2-7; TCRdb calls TRBD1, which cannot be checked without DNA. Germline V lookup: CDR1 SGHRS, CDR2 YFSETQ. The CDR3 extends over 16 amino acids. CDR3 amino acids: CASTNAGGGFTYEQYF.

The chain uses TRBV29-1 and TRBJ1-2. Germline V lookup: CDR1 SQVTM, CDR2 ANQGSEA. The CDR3 sequence is 12 residues long. The CDR3 loop reads CSVEVPAGGYTF.

The chain links TRBV11-2 to TRBJ2-1; TCRdb selects TRBD1, and the lack of DNA leaves this call unchecked. CDR1 SGHAT and CDR2 FQNNGV come from the germline V gene. The CDR3 contains 13 residues. CDR3 sequence reads: CASHTSGAGEQFF.